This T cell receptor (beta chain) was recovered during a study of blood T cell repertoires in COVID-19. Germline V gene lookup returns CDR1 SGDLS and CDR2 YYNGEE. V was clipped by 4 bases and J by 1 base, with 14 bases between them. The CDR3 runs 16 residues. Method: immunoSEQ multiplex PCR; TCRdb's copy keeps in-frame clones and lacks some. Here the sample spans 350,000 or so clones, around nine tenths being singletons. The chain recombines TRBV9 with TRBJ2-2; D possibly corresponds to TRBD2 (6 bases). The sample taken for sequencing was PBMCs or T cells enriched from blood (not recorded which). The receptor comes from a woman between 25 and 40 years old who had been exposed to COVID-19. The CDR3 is CASSTSVRENTGELFF. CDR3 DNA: TGTGCCAGCAGCACGAGTGTGCGGGAGAACACCGGGGAGCTGTTTTTT.